Listed below are T cell receptor beta chains from one sample, sequenced in a study of cytomegalovirus exposure and HLA in healthy donors. Clones were read by immunoSEQ multiplex PCR, and TCRdb kept only the in-frame ones, dropping some. The sample shows some 200,000 clones, 79% of them seen only once. Sequencing was performed on PBMCs. The receptor source for this set is a girl between 5 and 17 years old in good health and CMV-seropositive. The CDR3 runs from the conserved cysteine through the conserved F or W. A D gene is named only where the DNA matches it firmly. A row's size may be missing; if present it is once, few, many or a size class.

once	NA	TRBJ2-5	TRBV11-2	CASSHRPPPGLLGETQYF	TGTGCCAGCAGCCATCGACCTCCTCCAGGGTTGCTCGGAGAGACCCAGTACTTC
NA	NA	TRBJ1-6	TRBV6-5	CASRTTGSPSQF	TGTGCCAGCAGAACCACAGGGTCCCCGAGCCAATTT
once	NA	TRBJ2-7	TRBV7-2	CASSLAYSEAYEQYF	TGTGCCAGCAGCTTAGCTTACTCAGAGGCGTACGAGCAGTACTTC
NA	NA	TRBJ2-1	TRBV20-1	CSARGGDEQFF	TGCAGTGCTAGAGGAGGAGATGAGCAGTTCTTC
once	NA	TRBJ2-7	TRBV7-2	CASSLYSTGDTYEQYF	TGTGCCAGCAGCTTATACAGTACGGGGGATACCTACGAGCAGTACTTC
once	TRBD1	TRBJ2-3	TRBV28	CASRTSPGQGTDTQYF	TGTGCCAGCAGAACTTCCCCGGGACAGGGAACAGATACGCAGTATTTT
NA	NA	TRBJ1-5	TRBV4-1	CASSHAPRDTQPQHF	TGCGCCAGCAGCCATGCTCCGAGAGACACTCAGCCCCAGCATTTT
few	NA	TRBJ2-7	TRBV10-2	CASSEVVGAEQYF	TGCGCCAGCAGTGAGGTGGTGGGAGCGGAGCAGTACTTC
NA	NA	TRBJ1-1	TRBV7-9	CASSLNQGLSTTEAFF	TGTGCCAGCAGCTTAAATCAGGGACTTTCGACCACTGAAGCTTTCTTT
once	TRBD2	TRBJ2-7	TRBV7-2	CASSLDAGGISYEQYF	TGTGCCAGCAGCTTAGACGCCGGGGGGATCTCCTACGAGCAGTACTTC
NA	NA	TRBJ1-2	TRBV4-2	CASSQTPQGGYTF	TGTGCCAGCAGCCAAACCCCTCAGGGTGGCTACACCTTC
NA	NA	TRBJ2-7	TRBV7-9	CASSLEGGAGKQYF	TGTGCCAGCAGCTTAGAAGGCGGGGCCGGCAAGCAGTACTTC
NA	TRBD1	TRBJ1-5	TRBV2	CASRGTAYQPQHF	TGTGCCAGCAGAGGGACAGCTTATCAGCCCCAGCATTTT
NA	TRBD2	TRBJ2-7	TRBV6-9	CAIVSPSAGVIYEQYF	TGTGCCATCGTTTCTCCCTCAGCGGGGGTTATATACGAGCAGTACTTC
NA	TRBD2	TRBJ2-7	TRBV7-9	CASSLGTGGLAYEQYF	TGTGCCAGCAGCTTAGGAACCGGGGGGTTAGCCTACGAGCAGTACTTC
NA	TRBD2	TRBJ2-7	TRBV5-6	CASRPGLAGYEQYF	TGTGCCAGCAGACCGGGACTAGCGGGCTACGAGCAGTACTTC
NA	NA	TRBJ2-7	TRBV6-5	CASSYSGLRGANEQYF	TGTGCCAGCAGTTACTCGGGACTTCGGGGTGCAAACGAGCAGTACTTC
NA	NA	TRBJ1-6	TRBV6-5	CASSIDTRRSPLHF	TGTGCCAGCAGTATCGACACCCGTAGGTCACCCCTCCACTTT
NA	NA	TRBJ2-3	TRBV29-1	CSVSTTSTDTQYF	TGCAGCGTAAGCACTACTAGCACAGATACGCAGTATTTT
once	NA	TRBJ1-1	TRBV9	CASSVATGGTEAFF	TGTGCCAGCAGCGTAGCTACGGGGGGGACTGAAGCTTTCTTT
NA	NA	TRBJ1-4	TRBV4-3	CASSPEPTGGNEKLFF	TGCGCCAGCAGCCCCGAGCCGACAGGAGGTAATGAAAAACTGTTTTTT
NA	TRBD2	TRBJ2-3	TRBV5-1	CASSSSGALAGATDTQYF	TGCGCCAGCAGCAGCTCGGGGGCCCTAGCGGGGGCCACAGATACGCAGTATTTT